Included here is one T cell receptor (beta chain) sequence, with context. This clonotype was counted many times. Its cognate antigen has yet to be identified. At one boundary the junction diverges from the germline segment, which might be a read error. The record originates from a study of T cell repertoires in cytomegalovirus infection (dated by TCRdb to the late 2010s). Regarding the complete study: The HLA type of each donor mattered for the analysis, because public TCR beta signatures pointed to carriage of CMV infection along with the matching HLA type.

For CDR1 and CDR2, the germline V gene (reference sequence) lists SEHNR and FQNEAQ. The CDR3 measures 12 amino acids from cysteine to phenylalanine. Solely the CDR3 DNA is kept, with 36 bases framed from the first base. Broader findings and caveats from the paper: In both this cohort and an independent cohort of a few hundred donors, the cumulative frequency of public TCR beta family members distinguished carriers of CMV infection plus the relevant HLA type. In the ex vivo response, HLA-C-restricted CMV-specific TCR beta clonotypes were dominant, and in two of eight donors the single most frequent clonotype came from this HLA-C-restricted group.

Sequencing used an Illumina HiSeq 1500. TCRdb cleaned the public reads at Q25 with fastp, built clones with MiXCR and kept in-frame beta chains. Every CDR3 protein is listed once, alongside the most common genes and DNA of its rows. Here the sample has about 490,000 distinct CDR3 sequences; about 10% occur a single time. The top ten constitute roughly 10% of the sample. The receptor's source is a human donor in good health (CMV status not recorded). Some clones in this sample may be carry-over from other donors' samples. The sequence joins TRBV7-9 to TRBJ1-1; the D region possibly corresponds to TRBD1 (6 bases align). The material sequenced was PBMCs. The CDR3 is CASSGRDTQAFF. The DNA sequence is given as TGTGCCAGCAGCGGACGGGACACTCAAGCTTTCTTT.